This is a list of T cell receptor beta chains from one sample in a study of T-cell reconstitution after alpha-beta-depleted transplantation in children. One entry per CDR3 protein results from TCRdb running MiXCR on the PCR reads. The sample records around 500,000 distinct CDR3 sequences, 9.5% to 15% being singletons. This material consisted of PBMCs from the stem cell graft donor, taken from the stem cell graft. These receptors all come from a human donor who donated a stem cell graft to a child with combined immunodeficiency. Both conserved end residues are part of each CDR3. D genes are given only for firm matches. For some rows the clone size is stated as once, few or many, or as a class when expanded; others skip it.

d_call	j_call	clone_size	v_call	cdr3_aa	cdr3_nt
-	TRBJ2-7	many	TRBV10-2	CASSETADYEQYF	TGCGCCAGCAGTGAGACGGCAGACTACGAGCAGTACTTC
TRBD2	TRBJ2-1	-	TRBV27	CASSLFALLAGGGEGQFF	TGTGCCAGCAGTTTATTTGCCTTACTAGCGGGAGGGGGGGAAGGGCAGTTCTTC
-	TRBJ2-1	-	TRBV30	CAWSGSGASYNEQFF	TGTGCCTGGAGTGGGTCAGGGGCATCCTACAATGAGCAGTTCTTC
-	TRBJ2-7	-	TRBV5-6	CASSLAAAGISSYEQYF	TGTGCCAGCAGCTTGGCGGCGGCGGGTATCAGCTCCTACGAGCAGTACTTC
-	TRBJ2-1	once	TRBV24-1	CATSDPQRSNYNEQFF	TGTGCCACCAGTGACCCCCAGAGAAGCAACTACAATGAGCAGTTCTTC
-	TRBJ2-2	few	TRBV25-1	CASSEFGASNTGELFF	TGTGCCAGCAGTGAATTCGGGGCGTCGAACACCGGGGAGCTGTTTTTT
TRBD1	TRBJ1-1	few	TRBV20-1	CRGGGGQSTEAFF	TGCAGGGGTGGGGGGGGACAGAGCACTGAAGCTTTCTTT
TRBD1	TRBJ2-3	few	TRBV5-1	CASSLGDRGVTDTQYF	TGCGCCAGCAGCCTAGGGGACAGAGGGGTAACAGATACGCAGTATTTT
TRBD2	TRBJ2-7	few	TRBV5-1	CASSWGTSGRSEQYF	TGCGCCAGCAGCTGGGGGACTAGCGGGAGAAGCGAGCAGTACTTC
-	TRBJ2-5	many	TRBV7-2	CASSLKQETQYF	TGTGCCAGCAGCCTAAAGCAAGAGACCCAGTACTTC
-	TRBJ2-3	many	TRBV29-1	CSVVVRASTDTQYF	TGCAGCGTTGTGGTCCGAGCGTCCACAGATACGCAGTATTTT
TRBD1	TRBJ2-7	-	TRBV7-9	CASSSRSGTGEYEQYF	TGTGCCAGCAGTTCAAGATCCGGGACAGGGGAATACGAGCAGTACTTC
-	TRBJ2-7	-	TRBV7-2	CASSLGRSYSYEQYF	TGTGCCAGCAGTCTTGGACGGAGCTACTCCTACGAGCAGTACTTC
-	TRBJ1-2	-	TRBV12-3/TRBV12-4	CASSFPVKVGYGYTF	TGTGCCAGCAGTTTTCCGGTCAAGGTGGGCTATGGCTACACCTTC
-	TRBJ2-7	-	TRBV6-2/TRBV6-3	CASSFSFIDYHYEQYF	TGTGCCAGCAGTTTCTCCTTTATCGACTACCACTACGAGCAGTACTTC
TRBD1	TRBJ1-1	many	TRBV18	CASSPQGAEAFF	TGTGCCAGCTCACCCCAGGGGGCTGAAGCTTTCTTT
TRBD2	TRBJ2-3	few	TRBV4-1	CASSLFETSEFNTQYF	TGCGCCAGCAGCCTATTCGAGACTAGCGAGTTTAATACGCAGTATTTT
-	TRBJ2-1	few	TRBV27	CASSLAHRPSYNEQFF	TGTGCCAGCAGTTTAGCACACAGGCCCTCCTACAATGAGCAGTTCTTC
-	TRBJ1-5	-	TRBV28	CASSLGALGNQPQHF	TGTGCCAGCAGTTTGGGGGCTCTGGGCAATCAGCCCCAGCATTTT
-	TRBJ2-3	many	TRBV24-1	CATSDPGLSTDTQYF	TGTGCCACCAGTGATCCGGGGTTGTCCACAGATACGCAGTATTTT
-	TRBJ2-7	few	TRBV5-1	CASSLTGAGSYEQYF	TGCGCCAGCAGCTTGACCGGGGCCGGCTCCTACGAGCAGTACTTC
-	TRBJ2-7	-	TRBV7-2	CASSLLWDKRSSYEQYF	TGTGCCAGCAGCTTACTCTGGGACAAGAGGAGCTCCTACGAGCAGTACTTC